This T cell receptor (beta chain) is drawn from a study of blood T cell repertoires in COVID-19 (TCRdb year 2020). Background on the whole study: Samples covering the acute and convalescent phases of COVID-19 were provided by collaborators in the United States, Italy and Spain. Samples were obtained from the ongoing ImmuneRACE study (first 160 participants) and from 1,254 subjects provided by 6 global collaborators. Where available, HLA class I and class II types were taken from metadata supplied by the sample provider and were not determined by assay-based typing. The material from the prospective study consisted of cDNA or gDNA derived from T cells, B-cell-depleted T cells, or PBMCs. The repertoires were released in a freely available public database intended as a resource for research on the immune response to SARS-CoV-2. Sample metadata almost always included a de-identified subject ID, COVID-19 status, age in years and sex. The dataset comprised deeply sampled blood TCRbeta repertoires from subjects exposed to, actively infected with, or recovered from COVID-19. Beyond this particular receptor, the publication reports: The amount of clinical and demographic metadata varied by source and participant and was provided uncurated.

Concerning this clone itself: What this receptor recognizes is not known. The record has no base qualities; no much larger clone is one base away.

V is shortened by 2 bases, J by 0 bases, and the region joining them spans 14 bases. The CDR3 goes from the cysteine to the phenylalanine over 17 residues. Kept here is only the CDR3 DNA, which spans 51 bases and is read in frame from base 1. Sequences SGDLS (CDR1) and YYNGEE (CDR2) are obtained from the germline V gene. TCRbeta CDR3 regions were amplified from genomic DNA by means of the immunoSEQ Assay, a bias-controlled multiplex PCR. Processing in the source paper ran as follows. Nucleated cell counts per sample were estimated from amplification of reference gene primers within the assay. To quantify the absolute abundance of each unique TCRbeta CDR3 rearrangement, sequence reads were collapsed and filtered. For each sample, productive Simpson clonality was calculated by taking the square root of Simpson's diversity index across productive rearrangements. TCRdb took over this immuneACCESS table, retaining in-frame rearrangements with V and J assigned. Such tables are incomplete; in checked studies, under half of the missing clones stem from an unresolved V gene, and the remainder is unexplained. That table supplies the V and J calls and clone size; D and trimming were determined from the DNA. The sample table contains some 200,000 clones; only one count was recorded for 70% to 90% of them. The ten largest clones represent about a sixth of the sample.

At one collaborating source in Seattle, patients were enrolled during active infection and were followed longitudinally through the course of disease. Collaborating institutions collected whole blood in K2EDTA tubes following their own protocols. For TCRbeta analysis, collaborators shipped samples as frozen whole blood, isolated PBMCs, or DNA extracted from either of those sample types. This clonotype was sampled from a man in his forties or fifties with COVID-19, enrolled during active disease. What was sequenced was peripheral blood. In this chain, TRBV9 is recombined with TRBJ2-2, with TRBD2 tentatively as D gene (6 bases match). The DNA reads TGTGCCAGCAGCGTCGATGGGGGGAACGCGAACACCGGGGAGCTGTTTTTT. It is translated as CASSVDGGNANTGELFF.